A selection of T cell receptor beta chains follows, all from one sample in a study of control samples from healthy donors and cancer patients. Measured with immunoSEQ multiplex PCR; TCRdb has only the in-frame clones, and not every one. The data show approximately 150,000 clones, under 95% seen once. The sequenced sample was blood. These receptors were taken from a man younger than 35 in good health. CDR3s include the opening cysteine and the closing phenylalanine or tryptophan. The D gene is left open where the match is weak. Clone size, where shown, is once, few, many, or a class for clones that have expanded.

V gene	D gene	J gene	clone size	CDR3 protein	CDR3 DNA
TRBV7-3	TRBD1	TRBJ2-1	-	CASSLRQGVAGEQFF	TGTGCCAGCAGCTTAAGGCAGGGGGTCGCGGGTGAGCAGTTCTTC
TRBV12-3/TRBV12-4	-	TRBJ1-1	-	CASSFGHLTEAFF	TGTGCCAGCAGTTTCGGTCACCTCACTGAAGCTTTCTTT
TRBV6-1	TRBD1	TRBJ1-2	-	CASSEWWTGGGYTF	TGTGCCAGCAGTGAATGGTGGACAGGGGGTGGCTACACCTTC
TRBV10-2	-	TRBJ2-1	-	CASSLQGRADEQFF	TGCGCCAGCAGTCTACAGGGTCGGGCGGATGAGCAGTTCTTC
TRBV7-6	TRBD2	TRBJ2-3	-	CASSKRLAGPTDTQYF	TGTGCCAGCAGCAAACGACTAGCGGGGCCCACAGATACGCAGTATTTT
TRBV7-8	-	TRBJ2-2	-	CASSLEAGSNTGELFF	TGTGCCAGCAGCTTAGAAGCAGGGTCGAACACCGGGGAGCTGTTTTTT
TRBV28	-	TRBJ2-3	-	CASRLVHPDTQYF	TGTGCCAGCAGACTGGTTCACCCAGATACGCAGTATTTT
TRBV4-1	-	TRBJ2-4	-	CASSQVAALGKNIQYF	TGCGCCAGCAGCCAAGTCGCTGCGCTTGGCAAAAACATTCAGTACTTC
TRBV11-2	-	TRBJ2-1	-	CASSFPSPPVGQDYNEQFF	TGTGCCAGCAGCTTCCCCTCCCCGCCTGTCGGGCAAGACTACAATGAGCAGTTCTTC
TRBV9	-	TRBJ1-5	-	CASSVGLTNQPQHF	TGTGCCAGCAGCGTAGGACTAACGAATCAGCCCCAGCATTTT
TRBV4-1	TRBD1	TRBJ1-4	once	CASSQPGQGTTNEKLFF	TGCGCCAGCAGCCAACCGGGACAGGGCACAACTAATGAAAAACTGTTTTTT
TRBV6-4	-	TRBJ2-1	few	CASSSWRDAANEQFF	TGTGCCAGCAGTTCATGGCGGGACGCGGCAAATGAGCAGTTCTTC
TRBV30	-	TRBJ2-7	-	CAWSAGAGPLGEQYF	TGTGCCTGGAGTGCGGGAGCCGGCCCTCTGGGCGAGCAGTACTTC
TRBV27	-	TRBJ1-2	-	CASSFSGRFWDGYTF	TGTGCCAGCAGTTTCTCGGGACGGTTCTGGGATGGCTACACCTTC
TRBV30	-	TRBJ1-3	-	CAWIFDRSSGNTIYF	TGTGCCTGGATTTTCGACAGGAGCTCTGGAAACACCATATATTTT
TRBV7-6	-	TRBJ2-3	-	CASSFLDRRFADTQYF	TGTGCCAGCAGCTTCCTCGACAGGAGATTCGCTGATACGCAGTATTTT
TRBV4-2	-	TRBJ2-2	-	CASSPSHLPNTGELFF	TGTGCCAGCAGCCCCTCACACCTCCCAAACACCGGGGAGCTGTTTTTT
TRBV5-1	-	TRBJ1-2	once	CASSLSAGGYGYTF	TGCGCCAGCAGCTTGTCGGCAGGCGGCTATGGCTACACCTTC
TRBV27	-	TRBJ1-1	-	CASSFGSGQGEAFF	TGTGCCAGCAGTTTCGGTTCGGGTCAGGGAGAAGCTTTCTTT
TRBV13	-	TRBJ2-7	once	CASRVGTDYEQYF	TGTGCCAGCAGGGTAGGGACGGACTACGAGCAGTACTTC
TRBV9	-	TRBJ2-1	-	CASGPYSYNEQFF	TGTGCCAGTGGACCGTACTCCTACAATGAGCAGTTCTTC
TRBV18	-	TRBJ1-1	-	CASSPPVGIPDTEAFF	TGTGCCAGCTCACCCCCCGTCGGCATTCCGGACACTGAAGCTTTCTTT
TRBV27	-	TRBJ2-2	-	CASSKQGVNTGELFF	TGTGCCAGCAGTAAACAGGGTGTAAACACCGGGGAGCTGTTTTTT
TRBV24-1	-	TRBJ2-5	-	CATSETGLGETQYF	TGTGCCACCAGTGAAACCGGGCTCGGAGAGACCCAGTACTTC
TRBV9	-	TRBJ1-5	-	CASSVGGGNQPQHF	TGTGCCAGCAGCGTAGGGGGTGGCAATCAGCCCCAGCATTTT
TRBV4-1	-	TRBJ2-1	-	CASSLLDPIYPPHNEQFF	TGCGCCAGCAGCCTCTTAGATCCCATTTACCCCCCACACAATGAGCAGTTCTTC
TRBV24-1	-	TRBJ1-5	-	CATSGAGNQPRHF	TGTGCCACCAGTGGCGCAGGGAATCAGCCCCGGCATTTT
TRBV6-5	-	TRBJ1-4	-	CASSYSRGIGEKLFF	TGTGCCAGCAGTTACTCAAGGGGAATAGGTGAAAAACTGTTTTTT
TRBV13	-	TRBJ2-1	-	CASSRGFNNEQFF	TGTGCCAGCAGCCGCGGGTTCAACAATGAGCAGTTCTTC
TRBV7-2	-	TRBJ2-2	-	CASSETRAGELFF	TGTGCCAGCAGCGAGACGAGGGCCGGGGAGCTGTTTTTT
TRBV5-5	TRBD1	TRBJ1-5	once	CASSFSDREIQPQHF	TGTGCCAGCAGCTTTTCGGACAGGGAGATCCAGCCCCAGCATTTT